The present T cell receptor beta chain was sequenced within a study of cytomegalovirus exposure and HLA in healthy donors. Regarding the study as a whole: Sequencing depth across donors, presence/absence analyses assumed, was roughly uniform. DRB1 had the most TCR associations and HLA-C the fewest, a later analysis found, with rates varying by HLA locus.

The J segment lost 8 bases and the V segment lost 5 bases, leaving 17 bases of the junction unmatched. This CDR3 is built from 16 residues. Germline CDR1 SEHNR, CDR2 FQNEAQ (reference sequence). A word on this clone: Its specificity is not known.

60 Vbeta and 13 Jbeta primers were used in PCR. Here immunoSEQ multiplex PCR was the method, and the copy in TCRdb shows in-frame clones only, minus some. The data hold some 180,000 clones, with about 80% observed a single time. Input material: PBMCs. This TCR derives from a woman aged 25 to 39 in good health and CMV-seropositive. This chain connects TRBV7-9 to TRBJ1-2; 7 bases fit TRBD1. The CDR3 DNA sequence: TGTGCCAGCAGCCCCTGGGGCCTGACAGGGTTACCCGGCTACACCTTC. It encodes CASSPWGLTGLPGYTF.